Shown below are 27 T cell receptor beta chains from a single sample sequenced in a study of CD4+ T cells in melanoma. Clones were read by immunoSEQ multiplex PCR, and TCRdb kept only the in-frame ones, dropping some. The sample comprises more than 9,500 clones, about 70% of which are singletons, and roughly 21% rests with the top ten. The specimen sequenced was peripheral blood. These receptors were collected from a human donor with melanoma.

This chain uses TRBV6-5 with TRBJ2-5; D possibly corresponds to TRBD1 (5 bases). The assigned J gene may be wrong: the sequence end matches TRBJ2-7 better. The CDR3 has 12 amino acids. Germline V gives CDR1 MNHEY, CDR2 SVGAGI. CDR3 region: CASTPGPYEQYF. The CDR3 DNA follows: TGTGCCAGTACCCCAGGGCCCTACGAGCAGTACTTC.

The chain recombines TRBV10-3 with TRBJ1-4; no firm D call. Looked up from germline, CDR1 is ENHRY and CDR2 is SYGVKD. This CDR3 comprises 17 residues. With 5 bases removed from V and 4 bases from J, the gap between germline ends came to 20 bases. The CDR3 DNA is TGTGCCATCAGTTATAACTGGCCGACGAACTTTAATGAAAAACTGTTTTTT. It is translated as CAISYNWPTNFNEKLFF.

The chain joins TRBV7-2 to TRBJ2-6, with 9 bases matching TRBD2. The CDR3 spans 18 residues. Germline CDR1 and CDR2: SGHTA and FQGNSA. V lost 0 bases, J lost 2 bases, and 5 bases stayed unmatched. CDR3 sequence: CASSLAGGGAAGANVLTF. The DNA of the CDR3 is TGTGCCAGCAGCTTAGCCGGCGGGGGGGCCGCTGGGGCCAACGTCCTGACTTTC.

The table lists this clone with a few counts. The genes are TRBV18 and TRBJ1-6, with D perhaps matching TRBD1 (5 bases). The V gene lost 8 bases and the J gene lost 6 bases, with 11 bases spanning the gap. This CDR3 comprises 13 residues. The germline gives CDR1 KGHSH, CDR2 LQKENI. The DNA of the CDR3 is TGTGCCAGCCAGGCGGGACTTAATTCACCCCTCCACTTT. Translating it yields CASQAGLNSPLHF.

This rearrangement joins TRBV11-2 to TRBJ1-2; 9 bases map to TRBD1. The junction had 6 bases not matched to a gene; V was cut back by 5 bases and J by 8 bases. There are 13 residues in the CDR3. The V gene's germline CDR1 is SGHAT and CDR2 FQNNGV. The CDR3 spells CASSAGQGYGYTF. DNA for the CDR3: TGTGCCAGCAGCGCGGGACAGGGATACGGCTACACCTTC.

This clone was detected many times. V usage is TRBV13 and J usage is TRBJ1-3; 9 positions agree with TRBD1. CDR3 length: 15 amino acids. V dropped 5 bases and J dropped 4; count of bases not matched to a gene: 6. CDR1 is PRHDT, CDR2 FYEKMQ, per germline (reference sequence). The DNA for the CDR3 is TGTGCCAGCAGCGCGGGACAGGGAATCGGAAACACCATATATTTT. It translates to CASSAGQGIGNTIYF.

The chain joins TRBV5-1 to TRBJ1-6, with D hard to call. Looked up from germline, CDR1 is SGHRS and CDR2 is YFSETQ. The CDR3 is 16 residues long. Trimming shortened V by 3 bases and J by 10 bases, and 20 bases separated the two germline ends. In DNA, the CDR3 is TGCGCCAGCAGCTATAGCGGAACAACAGAAATCTCACCCCTCCACTTT. It encodes CASSYSGTTEISPLHF.

This chain connects TRBV5-1 to TRBJ2-3; 9 nucleotides agree with TRBD2. V dropped 3 bases and J dropped 5; count of bases not matched to a gene: 4. The CDR3 is 14 amino acids. The germline gives CDR1 SGHRS, CDR2 YFSETQ. The CDR3: CASSSGGRGDTQYF. CDR3 sequence (DNA): TGCGCCAGCAGCTCGGGCGGGAGGGGAGATACGCAGTATTTT.

The chain joins TRBV11-3 to TRBJ2-1; 9 bases match TRBD2. CDR1 and CDR2 (germline): SGHNT, YENEEA. Unmatched junction bases numbered 5, after V lost 8 bases and J lost 3 bases. This CDR3 is 14 amino acids long. This chain's CDR3 is CASGISGGYNEQFF. Here the CDR3 DNA reads TGTGCCAGCGGTATTAGCGGGGGCTACAATGAGCAGTTCTTC.

The rearrangement links TRBV10-2 to TRBJ2-1; D may be TRBD1 (6 bases). Per the germline V gene, CDR1 is WSHSY and CDR2 is SAAADI. The CDR3 runs to 17 residues. Between the trimmed V and J ends, which lost 3 bases and 4 bases, there was a span of 19 bases. CDR3 region: CASSDDTRTAAYNEQFF. As DNA, the CDR3 is TGCGCCAGCAGTGATGATACCAGGACAGCCGCATACAATGAGCAGTTCTTC.

The J gene is TRBJ2-3, the V gene TRBV7-6; 9 bases agree with TRBD2. Trimming removed 2 bases from V and 5 bases from J; junction bases left unmatched: 11. The CDR3 is made up of 17 amino acids. Germline-derived CDR1 and CDR2 are SGHVS and FNYEAQ. CDR3: CASSLRVGGGAEDTQYF. CDR3 DNA sequence: TGTGCCAGCAGCTTAAGGGTGGGCGGGGGGGCGGAAGATACGCAGTATTTT.

The rearrangement joins TRBV7-9 to TRBJ2-6; TRBD1 aligns across 7 bases. Per the germline V gene, CDR1 is SEHNR and CDR2 is FQNEAQ (reference sequence). The CDR3 is made up of 18 amino acids. With 3 bases clipped from V and 3 bases from J, the junction kept 11 bases outside the gene matches. CDR3 DNA: TGTGCCAGCAGCTTCCCGGGCAGGGGGTCGTTTGGGGCCAACGTCCTGACTTTC. Amino acids: CASSFPGRGSFGANVLTF. Supplemented by reference TRBV7-9 and TRBJ2-6, the full variable domain reads DTGVSQNPRHKITKRGQNVTFRCDPISEHNRLYWYRQTLGQGPEFLTYFQNEAQLEKSRLLSDRFSAERPKGSFSTLEIQRTEQGDSAMYLCASSFPGRGSFGANVLTFGAGSRLTVL.

In its sample, this clone ranks as medium-sized. V and J are TRBV19 and TRBJ1-5, with 10 bases that match TRBD1. CDR3 length: 14 residues. Germline V gene data show CDR1 as LNHDA and CDR2 as SQIVND (reference sequence). V shed 7 bases and J 7 bases; nucleotides not matched to a gene: 7. CDR3 residues: CASTPGTGAQPQHF. In DNA form, the CDR3 reads TGTGCCAGTACCCCGGGGACAGGGGCCCAGCCCCAGCATTTT.

The V and J genes are TRBV11-2 and TRBJ2-2; TRBD2 agrees at 10 bases. Germline V gene lookup returns CDR1 SGHAT and CDR2 FQNNGV. With 4 bases clipped from V and 1 base from J, the junction kept 3 bases outside the gene matches. The CDR3 is made up of 16 amino acids. As DNA, the CDR3 is TGTGCCAGCAGCTCGGGACTAGCGAAGAACACCGGGGAGCTGTTTTTT. This gives the protein CASSSGLAKNTGELFF.

This clone was seen more than once but under ten times. The V gene is TRBV29-1, the J gene TRBJ2-7; 14 bases line up with TRBD2. From germline, CDR1 is SQVTM and CDR2 ANQGSEA. The CDR3 spans 15 residues. J gave up 3 bases and V 4 bases, and 5 bases lay outside the gene matches. DNA of the CDR3: TGCAGCGTTGCGGGGGGGACTAGCGGGGGCTACGAGCAGTACTTC. Amino acids: CSVAGGTSGGYEQYF.

The chain employs TRBV10-1 and TRBJ1-5, with D unresolved. V lost 5 bases and J lost 4, with 6 bases in between. The germline CDR1 and CDR2 sequences are WNHNN and SYGVQD (reference sequence). The CDR3 has 12 amino acids. DNA for the CDR3: TGCGCCAGCAGTTCGGGTAATCAGCCCCAGCATTTT. It encodes CASSSGNQPQHF.

This clone was detected only a few times. The CDR3 reads CASSQGRGGGIRETQYF. The CDR3 DNA reads TGTGCCAGCAGCCAAGGACGAGGGGGCGGAATTAGAGAGACCCAGTACTTC. This sequence joins TRBV4-2 and TRBJ2-5, with TRBD1 matching over 7 bases. Germline lookup yields CDR1 LGHNA and CDR2 YNFKEQ. Germline trimming cut 1 base from V and 4 bases from J; bases unmatched to any gene: 12. The CDR3 spans 17 residues.

The chain couples TRBV5-1 to TRBJ1-4; 10 bases fit TRBD1. This CDR3 spans 16 amino acids. Looked up from germline, CDR1 is SGHRS and CDR2 is YFSETQ. With 5 bases clipped from V and 4 bases from J, the junction kept 8 bases outside the gene matches. The CDR3: CASSPGTGAFNEKLFF. In DNA, the CDR3 is TGCGCCAGCAGTCCCGGGACAGGGGCTTTTAATGAAAAACTGTTTTTT.

This sequence joins TRBV15 and TRBJ1-4; 9 bases agree with TRBD1. CDR3 length: 17 residues. The germline gives CDR1 LNHNV, CDR2 YYDKDF (reference sequence). V shed 0 bases, J shed 4 bases, and the junction held 6 bases outside the gene matches. This CDR3 is CATSRDQTGGLNEKLFF. The CDR3 coding sequence is TGTGCCACCAGCAGAGATCAGACAGGGGGACTTAATGAAAAACTGTTTTTT.

The chain recombines TRBV5-1 with TRBJ2-1; TRBD1 matches at 8 bases. Germline loops: CDR1 SGHRS, CDR2 YFSETQ. V trimming: 3 bases; J trimming: 3 bases; junction bases outside the gene matches: 2. The length of the CDR3 is 14 residues. The CDR3 sequence is CASSYGQGYNEQFF. CDR3 coding DNA: TGCGCCAGCAGCTACGGACAGGGCTACAATGAGCAGTTCTTC.

This chain joins TRBV4-3 and TRBJ2-2; D could derive from TRBD1 or TRBD2 (5 bases each). CDR1 is LGHNA and CDR2 is YSLEER in the germline V gene. Between the trimmed V and J ends, which lost 0 bases and 1 base, there was a span of 24 bases. CDR3 length equals 21 residues. CDR3 nucleotides: TGCGCCAGCAGCCAAGATCCTGGGAGACAGCCGTTCCCTAAGAACACCGGGGAGCTGTTTTTT. This translates into CASSQDPGRQPFPKNTGELFF.

This clone was detected once. J is TRBJ1-4 and V is TRBV28; a weak D match, TRBD1 (5 bases). CDR3 length equals 11 residues. V lost 6 bases and J 7 bases, leaving 6 bases between the germline ends. CDR1 is MDHEN and CDR2 is SYDVKM in the germline V gene. CDR3 nucleotide sequence: TGTGCCAGCAGGGGGGGTGAAAAACTGTTTTTT. It is translated as CASRGGEKLFF.

The chain employs TRBV5-6 and TRBJ1-3; no reliable D call. The CDR3 extends over 13 amino acids. Deletions cut 2 bases from V and 3 bases from J, with 6 bases between. The germline gives CDR1 SGHDT, CDR2 YYEEEE. CDR3 DNA: TGTGCCAGCAGCTTAGTAGGTGGAAACACCATATATTTT. This sequence encodes CASSLVGGNTIYF.

J is TRBJ2-7 and V is TRBV13; 10 bases are shared with TRBD2. V trimming: 4 bases; J trimming: 0 bases; junction bases outside the gene matches: 24. The CDR3 contains 22 residues. Germline-derived CDR1 and CDR2 are PRHDT and FYEKMQ (reference sequence). The CDR3 here is CASSSGVLGQGTSGKSSYEQYF. The CDR3 coding sequence is TGTGCCAGCAGCTCAGGAGTTCTCGGACAGGGAACTAGCGGGAAGAGCTCCTACGAGCAGTACTTC.

The chain couples TRBV19 to TRBJ1-5, with 10 nucleotides matching TRBD1. Per germline, CDR1 LNHDA and CDR2 SQIVND (reference sequence). This CDR3 comprises 17 residues. V gave up 1 base and J gave up 5 bases; unmatched junction bases: 8. The CDR3 DNA reads as TGTGCCAGTAGTATAGGTATCCGGGACAGGGGCGATCAGCCCCAGCATTTT. It translates to CASSIGIRDRGDQPQHF.

With regard to this clone: The sample contains more than one DNA sequence encoding this CDR3. The chain combines TRBV7-9 with TRBJ1-6, with D unresolved. The CDR3 sequence is 14 residues long. In germline, CDR1 is SEHNR, CDR2 FQNEAQ (reference sequence). The V and J ends lost 2 bases and 7 bases respectively, with 9 bases between them. This CDR3 reads CASSLSPRNSPLHF. The CDR3 bases are TGTGCCAGCAGCTTATCCCCGAGAAATTCACCCCTCCACTTT.

The DNA of the CDR3 is TGTGCCAGCAGTTTAAAGCCAACTCTCTCCTACGAGCAGTACTTC. Translation: CASSLKPTLSYEQYF. The chain employs TRBV27 and TRBJ2-7; D is unclear. The CDR3 is 15 amino acids. Germline V gene sequence: CDR1 MNHEY, CDR2 SMNVEV (reference sequence). Trimming removed 2 bases from V and 0 bases from J, with 11 bases in between.